Below are 20 T cell receptor beta chains sequenced from a single sample in a study of PD-1 blockade in classical Hodgkin lymphoma. Indicated time point: newly diagnosed, previously untreated cHL patient sample. Only in-frame clones appear in the TCRdb table, and some are missing; sequencing was by immunoSEQ multiplex PCR. The sample yields some 28,000 clones, about nine tenths seen once. Material for sequencing was peripheral blood mononuclear cells (PBMCs). The receptors come from a human donor with classical Hodgkin lymphoma.

V gene TRBV11-3 combines with J gene TRBJ2-7; TRBD1 matches 7 bases. V shed 1 base, J shed 4 bases, and the junction held 7 bases outside the gene matches. The CDR3 has 15 amino acids. Germline CDR1 and CDR2: SGHNT and YENEEA. The CDR3 nucleotides read TGTGCCAGCAGCTTAGGTACCGGGACAGAATACGAGCAGTACTTC. Translation: CASSLGTGTEYEQYF.

The chain recombines TRBV28 with TRBJ1-2, with D unresolved. This CDR3 comprises 12 residues. Trimming stripped 7 bases from V and 7 bases from J, with 13 bases between. CDR1 is MDHEN and CDR2 is SYDVKM in the germline V gene. CDR3 amino acids: CASTSSRGGYTF. CDR3 nucleotide sequence: TGTGCCAGCACCTCATCTCGAGGTGGCTACACCTTC.

This clone has a single count. The V gene is TRBV6-1, the J gene TRBJ1-1; 7 nucleotides agree with TRBD1. V lost 6 bases, J lost 7 bases, and 14 bases stayed unmatched. The CDR3 has 15 residues. Germline CDR1 MNHNS, CDR2 SASEGT. CDR3 DNA: TGTGCCAGCAGGGGCCACACACAGGGGAAGGATGAAGCTTTCTTT. Encoded protein: CASRGHTQGKDEAFF.

This clone was counted once. CDR3 in DNA: TGTGCCAGCACCGACTCAACTGAGCAGTTCTTC. Its translation is CASTDSTEQFF. This chain connects TRBV7-9 to TRBJ2-1, with D unresolved. Trimming cost V 7 bases and J 9 bases, with 10 bases left between them. Germline CDR1 is SEHNR and CDR2 is FQNEAQ (reference sequence). CDR3 size: 11 residues.

The V and J genes are TRBV5-1 and TRBJ1-6, with a possible D match to TRBD1 (5 bases). The CDR3 loop spans 16 amino acids. The germline gives CDR1 SGHRS, CDR2 YFSETQ. The ends were cut back, 0 bases at V and 8 bases at J, with 15 bases in the middle. CDR3 residues: CASSLATGQLHSPLHF. CDR3 DNA: TGCGCCAGCAGCTTGGCCACTGGACAATTACATTCACCCCTCCACTTT.

This sequence joins TRBV5-1 and TRBJ1-1; D not resolved. Germline V lookup: CDR1 SGHRS, CDR2 YFSETQ. The CDR3 covers 14 residues. V was cut by 2 bases and J by 0 bases, with 8 bases left in between. In nucleotides, the CDR3 is TGCGCCAGCAGCTTATGGGTTATGAACACTGAAGCTTTCTTT. Translation: CASSLWVMNTEAFF.

The gene calls are TRBV2 and TRBJ2-1, with 16 bases that match TRBD2. Trimming removed 5 bases from V and 12 bases from J; junction bases left unmatched: 7. Looked up from germline, CDR1 is SNHLY and CDR2 is FYNNEI. This CDR3 spans 15 amino acids. CDR3 amino acids: CASSQGLAGGLWQFF. The CDR3 DNA sequence: TGTGCCAGCAGTCAGGGACTAGCGGGAGGGCTATGGCAGTTCTTC.

This chain uses TRBV4-1 with TRBJ2-7; 13 positions match TRBD2. There are 15 residues in the CDR3. The J segment lost 5 bases and the V segment lost 5 bases, leaving 6 bases of the junction unmatched. From germline, CDR1 is MGHRA and CDR2 YSYEKL. The CDR3 here is CASSYTSGRADEQYF. The CDR3 DNA follows: TGCGCCAGCAGCTACACTAGCGGGAGGGCCGACGAGCAGTACTTC.

The V gene is TRBV6-5, the J gene TRBJ2-7; perhaps TRBD1 as D (6 bases). V was trimmed by 6 bases and J by 2 bases, leaving 11 bases between them. CDR3 length: 13 amino acids. CDR1 and CDR2 (germline): MNHEY, SVGAGI. The CDR3 DNA reads TGTGCCAGCAGCCAGGGGTCCACCTACGAGCAGTACTTC. Protein: CASSQGSTYEQYF.

The rearrangement links TRBV10-2 to TRBJ1-4; 7 nucleotides line up with TRBD1. The CDR3 has 15 amino acids. CDR1 and CDR2 from the germline V gene are WSHSY and SAAADI. Germline trimming cut 9 bases from V and 0 bases from J; bases unmatched to any gene: 7. DNA for the CDR3: TGCGCCAGTGCAACAGGGGATGCAACTAATGAAAAACTGTTTTTT. Amino acids: CASATGDATNEKLFF.

The chain recombines TRBV7-2 with TRBJ1-4; TRBD1 matches at 10 bases. CDR3 size: 16 residues. The ends lost 6 bases at V and 8 bases at J; junction bases unmatched: 12. The V gene's germline CDR1 is SGHTA and CDR2 FQGNSA. CDR3 protein: CASSPGGDRGSEKLFF. Here the CDR3 DNA reads TGTGCCAGCAGTCCGGGGGGGGACAGGGGAAGCGAAAAACTGTTTTTT.

This chain uses TRBV13 with TRBJ2-3; 15 positions match TRBD2. Germline V gene data show CDR1 as PRHDT and CDR2 as FYEKMQ (reference sequence). V lost 5 bases, J lost 3 bases, and 12 bases stayed unmatched. CDR3 length equals 19 residues. The CDR3 DNA follows: TGTGCCAGCAGCCCAACAGGACTAGCGGGAGGGCCTAGGACAGATACGCAGTATTTT. This encodes CASSPTGLAGGPRTDTQYF.

The rearrangement links TRBV4-2 to TRBJ2-3, with 12 bases lining up with TRBD1. Germline V gene data show CDR1 as LGHNA and CDR2 as YNFKEQ. The CDR3 loop spans 19 amino acids. The V and J ends lost 1 base and 1 base, in that order; junction bases with no gene match: 9. The CDR3 DNA reads as TGTGCCAGCAGCCAAGTCTCCGGGACAGGGGGCTGGGGCACAGATACGCAGTATTTT. Residues: CASSQVSGTGGWGTDTQYF.

The chain combines TRBV6-5 with TRBJ1-1; TRBD1 is a possible D gene (6 bases). Germline V lookup: CDR1 MNHEY, CDR2 SVGAGI. Trimming cost V 6 bases and J 4 bases, with 12 bases left between them. This CDR3 spans 13 amino acids. The DNA of the CDR3 is TGTGCCAGCAGACCGGGAGGGGGCACTGAAGCTTTCTTT. The encoded protein is CASRPGGGTEAFF.

V is TRBV7-8 and J is TRBJ2-7; no reliable D call. This CDR3 spans 14 amino acids. Germline V gene data show CDR1 as SGHVS and CDR2 as FQNEAQ. The V gene lost 5 bases and the J gene lost 3 bases, with 14 bases spanning the gap. The CDR3 is CASSPKAVNYEQYF. For the CDR3, the DNA is TGTGCCAGCAGCCCCAAGGCGGTGAACTACGAGCAGTACTTC.

This chain connects TRBV5-6 to TRBJ2-5; weak D call: TRBD1 (5 bases). Trimming took 4 bases from V and 5 from J, leaving 12 bases between them. Germline CDR1 SGHDT, CDR2 YYEEEE. This CDR3 comprises 13 residues. CDR3 sequence: CASSILGAETQYF. The CDR3 DNA is TGTGCCAGCAGCATCCTAGGGGCGGAGACCCAGTACTTC.

The chain uses TRBV6-1 and TRBJ2-7; 8 bases are a match to TRBD1. The CDR3 is made up of 15 amino acids. CDR1 MNHNS and CDR2 SASEGT come from the germline V gene. J gave up 6 bases and V 7 bases, and 14 bases lay outside the gene matches. Here the CDR3 reads CASIGRGQGAGEQYF. The DNA for the CDR3 is TGTGCCAGCATCGGTAGAGGGCAGGGGGCCGGCGAGCAGTACTTC.

This clone was seen more than once but under ten times. V is TRBV6-1 and J is TRBJ2-1; 8 nucleotides agree with TRBD2. V trimming: 2 bases; J trimming: 7 bases; junction bases outside the gene matches: 4. Germline values: CDR1 MNHNS, CDR2 SASEGT. The CDR3 is made up of 14 amino acids. CDR3 sequence reads: CASSERLAGNEQFF. CDR3 nucleotide sequence: TGTGCCAGCAGTGAAAGATTAGCGGGGAATGAGCAGTTCTTC.

The V call is TRBV9, the J call TRBJ1-4, with 7 bases lining up with TRBD1. Germline assignment: CDR1 SGDLS and CDR2 YYNGEE. The CDR3 totals 15 residues. V trimming: 3 bases; J trimming: 8 bases; junction bases outside the gene matches: 10. Here the CDR3 DNA reads TGTGCCAGCAGCGATTCAGGGGGGACTCGGGAAAAACTGTTTTTT. It translates to CASSDSGGTREKLFF. The full variable domain, its missing parts supplied by reference TRBV9 and TRBJ1-4, is DSGVTQTPKHLITATGQRVTLRCSPRSGDLSVYWYQQSLDQGLQFLIQYYNGEERAKGNILERFSAQQFPDLHSELNLSSLELGDSALYFCASSDSGGTREKLFFGSGTQLSVL.

The chain recombines TRBV5-1 with TRBJ2-5, with 8 bases lining up with TRBD2. The germline V gene encodes CDR1 SGHRS and CDR2 YFSETQ. CDR3 length: 13 amino acids. V shed 4 bases, J shed 5 bases, and the junction held 4 bases outside the gene matches. CDR3 in amino acids: CASSQREHETQYF. DNA for the CDR3: TGCGCCAGCAGCCAGCGGGAGCATGAGACCCAGTACTTC.